The sequence of this T cell receptor (beta chain) was determined in a study of spatial heterogeneity in lung cancer. Looking at the study overall: Alpha-chain sequences were consistently detected in smaller numbers than beta-chain sequences. The library had UMIs, and each TCR and UMI pair averaged more than ten raw reads.

The time point is: sample taken at primary tumor resection. Without sorting, whole RNA was sequenced from tumor, nontumor lung or frozen PBMC. The donor population consisted of approximately 79 patients with untreated, early-stage non-small cell lung cancer. This clonotype was detected ten times or more. Its specificity is not known. Study-level results: There were more appearances of ubiquitous expanded tumor TCRs in blood at resection than at follow-up.

One entry per CDR3 protein, called by TCRdb with MiXCR from the 5' RACE reads. The sample has 20,000 to 30,000 distinct CDR3 sequences, approximately 5% seen once; the top ten hold approximately 4.7%. The length of the CDR3 is 14 residues. V was cut by 4 bases and J by 7 bases, with 14 bases left in between. Germline assignment: CDR1 SGHTA and CDR2 FQGNSA. The chain employs TRBV7-2 and TRBJ1-5, with D perhaps matching TRBD1 (6 bases). The material sequenced was PBMCs, taken at surgery. The sequence came from a male donor with early-stage non-small cell lung cancer. The CDR3 reads CASSSDGGPQPQHF. Here the CDR3 DNA reads TGTGCCAGCAGCTCGGATGGGGGGCCCCAGCCCCAGCATTTT.